This entry describes one T cell receptor (beta chain). Its specificity is unknown. Germline assignment: CDR1 MDHEN and CDR2 SYDVKM. This CDR3 spans 12 amino acids. The data derive from a study of cytomegalovirus exposure and HLA in healthy donors. Looking at the study overall: Drawn from HLA-typed donors, about 85 million unique TCRs were held in an early data release. Of all 380 or so donors who were genotyped, roughly 81% belonged to the Caucasian-associated ancestry cluster.

Notes on the study in general: Most TCR sequences were uncommon, yet certain public TCRs appeared in many donors. Exclusion applied to some V segments, including TRBV6-2 and TRBV6-3, as they were indistinguishable.

The PCR ran on 60 Vbeta and 13 Jbeta primers. Sequencing was performed with immunoSEQ multiplex PCR; in TCRdb, only in-frame clones are kept and a portion is missing. Of 120,000 or so clones in the sample, over 60% were seen once. This chain joins TRBV28 and TRBJ2-5; D gene ambiguous. Near its end, the DNA agrees better with TRBJ2-7, so the J call may be wrong. Input material: PBMCs. The TCR was taken from a man aged 30 to 45 in good health and CMV-seronegative. The CDR3 spells CASSLISYEQYF. In DNA form, the CDR3 reads TGTGCCAGCAGTTTGATATCCTACGAGCAGTACTTC.